This entry features one TCR beta chain sequence. This clonotype was found a few times. This clone's antigen is unknown. No qualities accompany the bases; no much larger clone lies one base away. Sequencing relied on an Illumina NovaSeq 6000. TCRalpha and TCRbeta cDNA libraries were constructed by 5'RACE with constant-segment primers, with sample barcodes and unique molecular identifiers being introduced. Trizol reagent was used to extract RNA from every sample. Libraries were amplified in two PCR steps, with a second sample barcode and Illumina TruSeq adapters added in the second step. Sequencing of libraries was performed on an Illumina NovaSeq with 2 x 150 bp paired-end reads. The authors' analysis ran thus. With migec v1.2.7, reads were demultiplexed and then collapsed into UMI-guided consensus sequences. Using mixcr v2.1.11, UMI consensuses were aligned to TRA and TRB V and J templates and then assembled into clonotypes. A clonotype was counted as expanded or contracted only if both edgeR and NoisET called the change significant, with noise models trained on biological replicates. For edgeR calls, a false discovery rate-adjusted p below 0.01 and a log2 fold-change threshold of 1 were applied. PCA with hierarchical clustering of max-normalized trajectories of the 1000 most abundant clonotypes was used as exploratory dynamics analysis. Separately sequenced CD4+ and CD8+ repertoires were used to assign the CD4 or CD8 phenotype of responding clones. TCRdb trimmed public reads at Q25 via fastp, called clones via MiXCR and kept in-frame beta chains. Each record represents a unique CDR3 protein, reported with the most common genes and DNA among its rows. TCRdb's processing, not the authors' own work, is the source of the V and J calls. In this sample the table shows 250,000 to 300,000 distinct CDR3 sequences, approximately 15% of which occur a single time. The top ten clonotypes cover roughly 20% of the sample.

These data belong to a study of T-cell memory formation after mild COVID-19 (dated by TCRdb to about 2021). Broadly, across the study: Most TCR sequence clusters were specific to one of the two donors. T-cell clones expanding and contracting after mild COVID-19 in two donors were tracked by longitudinal TCRalpha and TCRbeta repertoire sequencing. The cohort was made up of two young adult volunteers, one female and one male, who were previously healthy.

Findings and caveats that apply to the study as a whole: Only a couple of mild cases were covered by the study, and larger cohorts that include severe cases with pre-infection samples were considered necessary. Contracting CD4+ clones appeared mostly in the CM and EM memory subsets, whereas CD8+ clones were enriched in EMRA. From day 15 to 85, contracting clones showed balanced CD4/CD8 phenotypes, whereas a second wave of clones that expanded from day 15 to 37 leaned towards CD4+. Whether the second-wave clones peaking on day 37 were SARS-CoV-2 specific was not confirmed. Some responding clones were detected in pre-infection memory, which suggested that pre-existing cross-reactive memory T cells had joined the SARS-CoV-2 response.

Ficoll-Paque density gradient centrifugation was used to isolate PBMCs. V is cut back by 2 bases and J by 12 bases, with 3 bases in the junction unmatched. Taken from cysteine to phenylalanine, the CDR3 has 12 residues. Of the read, only the CDR3 DNA is kept; its 36 bases are in frame from base 1. CDR1 and CDR2 were assigned from the germline V gene as SGHRS and YFSETQ. Sequenced: PBMCs or a T cell subset sorted from them (not recorded which). This TCR derives from a man aged 18 to 29 who had mild COVID-19 (a few samples of this study predate the infection). The sample titles of this study are shuffled in the database, so cell type and time point are left out; the donor was told from shared clones. This chain joins TRBV5-1 to TRBJ2-1; 9 central bases correspond to TRBD1. The nucleotide sequence reads TGCGCCAGCAGCTTACAGGGGGCTAGGCAGTTCTTC. Its protein reads: CASSLQGARQFF.